Given below is one T cell receptor beta chain in context. This clonotype was seen ten or more times. The antigen it recognizes is unknown. The record has no base qualities; no much larger clone is one base away. The sample is drawn from a study of T cells in Graves' hyperthyroidism and ophthalmopathy (dated by TCRdb to the late 2010s). Turning to the overall study: Peripheral blood was sampled at the time of initial diagnosis, prior to any treatment. TCR V-J signatures able to tell the groups apart were searched for in a discovery cohort of 90 to 100 patients, of whom over 40 had Graves' ophthalmopathy and about 55 had stable Graves' hyperthyroidism. Prospective prediction of ophthalmopathy was tested in an independent validation cohort of 18 hyperthyroidism patients and 15 to 17 patients who later progressed to ophthalmopathy. The 90 to 100 discovery patients were randomly split 7:3 into training and test sets. In about 6 Graves' hyperthyroidism patients, the study also compared T-cell repertoires from thyroid tissue with T-cell repertoires from blood. Once sampling was done, hyperthyroidism patients were given methimazole at a starting dose of 30 mg daily, whereas ophthalmopathy patients were given high-dose intravenous methylprednisolone. TCR Vbeta CDR3 sequencing of some 140 peripheral blood samples (around 45 ophthalmopathy, 75 hyperthyroidism and roughly 17 progressor patients) is reported in the paper. Study-wide findings and limitations: In validation, progression to ophthalmopathy was predicted by the model with nearly 71% sensitivity and about 72% specificity, a median of about 6.4 months before onset. Ophthalmopathy was separated from stable hyperthyroidism by a 13 V-J signature model, with roughly 88% sensitivity and about 81% specificity obtained in cross-validation and 80%/75% obtained in testing. No statistical method was used to fix the sample size in advance, and group allocation was not hidden from the investigators. Most expanded thyroid clonotypes (frequency above 0.001) were also found in blood, which suggests that blood repertoires may mirror thyroid immune responses.

The TCR beta CDR3 regions were amplified from RNA transcripts. For the first round of RT-PCR on the TCR CDR3, the HTBI primer set was used together with the Qiagen OneStep RT-PCR kit. Libraries were constructed in a second round of multiplex PCR, after which size selection and purification were performed. Paired-end sequencing of the libraries was performed with 100 bp reads on an Illumina HiSeq2000. On the authors' methods: SOAPnuke was used to process the raw data, removing reads that contained adapters or uncalled bases, had a mean Phred below 15, or lacked an exact match to the constant primer or identifier. COPE v1.2.5 was used to merge high-quality paired reads, and clonotypes were defined as unique nucleotide sequences. MiTCR v1.1 was used to align the clonotypes against IMGT TRBV, TRBD and TRBJ reference segments. The analysis included only V-J combinations with a frequency above 0.0001, which together covered approximately 99% of the repertoires. The TCS score was defined as the ratio of F50 (clonal expansion) to E x V (chaos), calculated using BLOSUM62-based TCRdist between CDR3 peptides within each V-J. Welch's t-statistics and random forest reduced 450 to 600 V-J features to roughly 13, which were used in a naive Bayes classifier (R e1071). The public sequencing data were trimmed at Q25 with fastp and processed into clonotypes with MiXCR by TCRdb, which kept only in-frame beta chains. When rows share a CDR3 protein, they turn into one entry using the most common DNA and genes. These V and J calls derive from TCRdb rather than the authors' analysis. The sample profile shows 470,000 or so distinct CDR3 sequences; less than 25% of them were found once. Around 27% of the sample goes to the ten largest clones.

Graves' hyperthyroidism was defined as stable when no progression to ophthalmopathy occurred over 18 months of follow-up. Hyperthyroidism patients were newly diagnosed, with disease duration under 2 months, and aged 18 to 65 years. Exclusion was applied to patients with uncontrolled infections, other autoimmune diseases, pregnancy or lactation. Diagnoses were established on the basis of clinical symptoms, serum thyroxine and TRAb, thyroid ultrasound, and orbital computed tomography. PBMCs were separated from around 9.1 ml of fresh peripheral blood using Ficoll-Paque density gradient centrifugation. Total RNA was extracted using Trizol reagent, and RNA quality was assessed on an Agilent 2100 Bioanalyzer. According to the germline V gene, CDR1 reads MDHEN and CDR2 reads SYDVKM. Inclusive of the bounding cysteine and phenylalanine, the CDR3 is 15 residues long. Only the CDR3 part of the read is kept: 45 bases, read in frame from the first base. Relative to germline, V is 4 bases shorter and J is 5 bases shorter, with 17 bases between their ends.

The TCR sequence derives from a man younger than 35 with Graves' hyperthyroidism. Source material: blood. The V and J genes are TRBV28 and TRBJ1-2, with the identity of the D gene unclear. The DNA sequence follows: TGTGCCAGCAGTTGGCGGAGCAATGCCCTATATGGCTACACCTTC. Its protein is CASSWRSNALYGYTF.